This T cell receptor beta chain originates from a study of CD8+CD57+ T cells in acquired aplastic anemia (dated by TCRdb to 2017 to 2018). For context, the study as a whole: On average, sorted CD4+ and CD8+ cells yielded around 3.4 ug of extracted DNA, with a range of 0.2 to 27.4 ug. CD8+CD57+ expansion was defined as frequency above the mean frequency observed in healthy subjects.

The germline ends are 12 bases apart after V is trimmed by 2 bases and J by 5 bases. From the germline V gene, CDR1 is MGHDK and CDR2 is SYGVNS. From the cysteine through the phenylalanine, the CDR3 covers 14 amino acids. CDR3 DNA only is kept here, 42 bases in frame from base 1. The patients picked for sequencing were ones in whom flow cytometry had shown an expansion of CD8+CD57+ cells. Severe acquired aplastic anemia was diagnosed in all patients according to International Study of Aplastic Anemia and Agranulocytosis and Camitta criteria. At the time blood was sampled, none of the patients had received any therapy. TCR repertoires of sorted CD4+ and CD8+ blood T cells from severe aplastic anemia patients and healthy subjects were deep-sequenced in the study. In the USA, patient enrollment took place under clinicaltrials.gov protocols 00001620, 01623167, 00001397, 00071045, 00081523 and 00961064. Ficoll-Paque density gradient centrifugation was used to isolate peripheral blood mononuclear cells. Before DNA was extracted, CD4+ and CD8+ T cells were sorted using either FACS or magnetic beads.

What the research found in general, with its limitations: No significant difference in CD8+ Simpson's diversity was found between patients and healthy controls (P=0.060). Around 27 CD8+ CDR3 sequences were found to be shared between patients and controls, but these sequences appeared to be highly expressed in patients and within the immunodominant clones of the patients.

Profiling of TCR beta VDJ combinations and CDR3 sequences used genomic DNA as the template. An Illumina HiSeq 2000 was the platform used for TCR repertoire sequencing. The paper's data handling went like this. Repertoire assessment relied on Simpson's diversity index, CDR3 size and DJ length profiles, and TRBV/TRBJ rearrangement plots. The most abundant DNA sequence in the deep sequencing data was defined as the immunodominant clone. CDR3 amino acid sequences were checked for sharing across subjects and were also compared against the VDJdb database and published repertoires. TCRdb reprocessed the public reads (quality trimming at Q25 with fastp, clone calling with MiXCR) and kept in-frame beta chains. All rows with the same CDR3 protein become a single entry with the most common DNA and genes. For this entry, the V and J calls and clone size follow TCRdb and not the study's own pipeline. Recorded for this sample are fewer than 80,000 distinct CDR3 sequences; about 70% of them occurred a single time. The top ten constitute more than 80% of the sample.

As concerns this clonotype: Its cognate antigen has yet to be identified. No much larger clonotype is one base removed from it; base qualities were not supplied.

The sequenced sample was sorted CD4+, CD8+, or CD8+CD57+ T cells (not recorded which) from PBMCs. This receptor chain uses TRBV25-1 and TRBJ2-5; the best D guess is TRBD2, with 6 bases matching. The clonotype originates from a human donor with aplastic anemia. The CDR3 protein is CASSEVTSFETQYF. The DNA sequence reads TGTGCCAGCAGTGAAGTGACTAGTTTTGAGACCCAGTACTTC.